This T cell receptor beta chain was found in a study of blood T cells in healthy people across ages. Findings of the study overall: In long-lived donors, naive CD4+ cell counts and diversity exceeded those of aged donors. TCR beta diversity, measured per million T cells, fell in a roughly linear way with age.

CDR1 and CDR2 (germline): ENHRY, SYGVKD. The CDR3 runs 16 residues. Unmatched junction bases numbered 13, after V lost 10 bases and J lost 2 bases. Staff drew roughly 10 milliliters of peripheral blood from each donor. Alongside a J-beta primer mix, a sample-barcoded 5' primer served in a second PCR lasting about 7 to 12 cycles. From the 5' RACE reads, TCRdb called clonotypes with MiXCR, one entry per CDR3 protein. The sample comprises about 760,000 distinct CDR3 sequences, around three fifths of which are singletons, and around a quarter rests with the top ten. In regard to this clonotype: The antigen is undetermined.

The source material was blood. This clonotype was sampled from a man aged 40-49 years in good health. The V call is TRBV10-3, the J call TRBJ2-1, with 8 nucleotides matching TRBD2. This CDR3 reads CATSLPGLVTYNEQFF. CDR3 DNA sequence: TGTGCCACTTCGCTTCCGGGACTAGTAACCTACAATGAGCAGTTCTTC.